The 14 T cell receptor beta chains below all came from one sample that was sequenced in a study of blood T cell repertoires in COVID-19. The assay was immunoSEQ multiplex PCR, and TCRdb's table has in-frame clones only and misses some. The sample has some 200,000 clones, nearly 90% seen once; the top ten hold roughly a sixth. Material: peripheral blood. These receptors all stem from a man aged 45 to 65 with COVID-19, enrolled during active disease.

The V call is TRBV5-4, the J call TRBJ1-3; D is perhaps TRBD1 (6 bases). Deletions cut 4 bases from V and 4 bases from J, with 12 bases between. CDR3 length: 14 residues. Per the germline V gene, CDR1 is SGHNT and CDR2 is YYREEE (reference sequence). This chain's CDR3 is CASSIGQQGNTIYF. CDR3 DNA: TGTGCCAGCAGCATCGGACAGCAAGGAAACACCATATATTTT.

The V and J genes are TRBV7-8 and TRBJ2-3; 7 bases line up with TRBD2. CDR3 length equals 14 residues. The junction had 6 bases not matched to a gene; V was cut back by 7 bases and J by 2 bases. The germline V gene has CDR1 SGHVS and CDR2 FQNEAQ. The CDR3 DNA follows: TGTGCCAGCACCGCTAGCGGCCTCACAGATACGCAGTATTTT. Protein product: CASTASGLTDTQYF.

The J gene is TRBJ1-4, the V gene TRBV18; D remains unclear. The length of the CDR3 is 12 residues. V was shortened by 3 bases and J by 12 bases, with 11 bases between the two germline ends. Germline-derived CDR1 and CDR2 are KGHSH and LQKENI. The CDR3 sequence is CASSPGEGELFF. For the CDR3, the DNA is TGTGCCAGCTCACCTGGTGAGGGAGAACTGTTTTTT.

The V gene is TRBV4-3, the J gene TRBJ1-6, with D perhaps matching TRBD1 (6 bases). The germline gives CDR1 LGHNA, CDR2 YSLEER. The length of the CDR3 is 17 residues. V was pared by 0 bases and J by 5 bases, with 14 bases between. The CDR3: CASSQDRRGGNNSPLHF. The CDR3 nucleotides read TGCGCCAGCAGCCAAGATAGGAGGGGGGGCAATAATTCACCCCTCCACTTT.

There are a few counts of this clone. The chain carries TRBV19 and TRBJ1-5, with unresolved D. The germline CDR1 and CDR2 sequences are LNHDA and SQIVND (reference sequence). The CDR3 length is 14 residues. V lost 4 bases to trimming and J lost 11 bases, with 18 bases between them. In nucleotides, the CDR3 is TGTGCCAGTAGTACACGGGCCGGCGGGGTGACCCAGCATTTT. Its translation: CASSTRAGGVTQHF.

The V and J genes are TRBV7-9 and TRBJ2-1, with 8 bases matching TRBD2. Per germline, CDR1 SEHNR and CDR2 FQNEAQ (reference sequence). J was trimmed by 6 bases and V by 0 bases; bases with no gene match: 16. CDR3 length equals 19 residues. The CDR3 DNA reads TGTGCCAGCAGCTTAGCCCTAATTTGGGCTAGCGGGTATTTCAATGAGCAGTTCTTC. It encodes CASSLALIWASGYFNEQFF.

The chain uses TRBV9 and TRBJ2-1; 14 nucleotides align to TRBD2. CDR3 length equals 18 residues. In germline, CDR1 is SGDLS, CDR2 YYNGEE. Trimming cost V 4 bases and J 4 bases; bases outside gene matches: 10. As DNA, the CDR3 is TGTGCCAGCAGCCCGGGAGCTGGGACTAGCGGGGGTTACAATGAGCAGTTCTTC. It translates to CASSPGAGTSGGYNEQFF.

The chain recombines TRBV28 with TRBJ1-1, with 7 bases lining up with TRBD1. V trimming: 5 bases; J trimming: 3 bases; junction bases outside the gene matches: 6. Germline V lookup: CDR1 MDHEN, CDR2 SYDVKM. There are 14 residues in the CDR3. Here the CDR3 reads CASSPPDRHTEAFF. For the CDR3, the DNA is TGTGCCAGCAGTCCCCCGGACAGGCACACTGAAGCTTTCTTT.

The gene calls are TRBV5-1 and TRBJ2-3; possible D gene TRBD1, 6 bases. This CDR3 comprises 13 residues. Germline lookup yields CDR1 SGHRS and CDR2 YFSETQ. The V gene lost 4 bases and the J gene lost 6 bases, with 12 bases spanning the gap. CDR3 sequence (DNA): TGCGCCAGCAGCCTAACAGGGTCTGATACGCAGTATTTT. It specifies CASSLTGSDTQYF.

This chain connects TRBV6-5 to TRBJ1-4; 9 bases fit TRBD1. V trimming: 5 bases; J trimming: 7 bases; junction bases outside the gene matches: 5. Looked up from germline, CDR1 is MNHEY and CDR2 is SVGAGI. The CDR3 extends over 14 amino acids. The CDR3 nucleotides read TGTGCCAGCAGTACAGGGGGCTGGGGTGAAAAACTGTTTTTT. It codes for CASSTGGWGEKLFF.

This clone was seen a single time. The CDR3 DNA reads TGTGCCAGCAGCTCGGGACAGTTTCGTGAGCAGTACTTC. It encodes CASSSGQFREQYF. The chain couples TRBV14 to TRBJ2-7; TRBD1 agrees at 7 bases. Per the germline V gene, CDR1 is SGHDN and CDR2 is FVKESK. The CDR3 contains 13 residues. With 5 bases clipped from V and 7 bases from J, the junction kept 8 bases outside the gene matches.

The V call is TRBV5-1, the J call TRBJ2-5; 13 nucleotides agree with TRBD2. This CDR3 spans 17 amino acids. After removal of 0 bases from V and 3 bases from J, the junction contained 5 bases not matched to a gene. In germline, CDR1 is SGHRS, CDR2 YFSETQ. The CDR3 nucleotides are TGCGCCAGCAGCTTGGGGACTAGCGGGAGTAGGGAAGAGACCCAGTACTTC. Amino acids: CASSLGTSGSREETQYF.

CDR3 sequence (DNA): TGTGCCAGCAGCGTAGGCGGGGGGGCCGGCGAGACCCAGTACTTC. As protein: CASSVGGGAGETQYF. The gene calls are TRBV9 and TRBJ2-5, with 9 bases lining up with TRBD2. This CDR3 has 15 amino acids. The V segment lost 0 bases and the J segment 5 bases; nucleotides outside the gene matches: 5. Germline-derived CDR1 and CDR2 are SGDLS and YYNGEE. The variable domain in full, completed from reference TRBV9 and TRBJ2-5, reads DSGVTQTPKHLITATGQRVTLRCSPRSGDLSVYWYQQSLDQGLQFLIQYYNGEERAKGNILERFSAQQFPDLHSELNLSSLELGDSALYFCASSVGGGAGETQYFGPGTRLLVL.

The chain has TRBV5-4 and TRBJ2-1, with 11 bases identical to TRBD2. This CDR3 is 15 amino acids long. CDR1 SGHNT and CDR2 YYREEE come from the germline V gene (reference sequence). The V segment lost 6 bases and the J segment 13 bases; nucleotides outside the gene matches: 15. For the CDR3, the DNA is TGTGCCAGCACTAAACTAGCGGGGGTCCAAGGAGGCCAGTTCTTC. Amino acid sequence: CASTKLAGVQGGQFF.